This entry describes one T cell receptor beta chain. CDR3 length: 19 amino acids. Germline V gene sequence: CDR1 SGHAT, CDR2 FQNNGV. The data derive from a study of T cells expressing NK-cell markers. In generating TCR beta cDNA, 5'RACE template switching with UMIs was used. TCRdb processed the 5' RACE reads again and assigns one entry to each CDR3 protein, with no DNA. This sample's clone table lists roughly 430,000 distinct CDR3 sequences. The chain employs TRBV11-2 and TRBJ2-1; TCRdb returns TRBD2, unconfirmable since there is no DNA. Specimen: blood T cells: a sorted CD56 or NKG2C T cell subset, CD4+ or CD8+ T cells, or bulk PBMC T cells (not recorded which). The sequence came from a woman aged 18 to 75 in good health. This CDR3 reads CASSRGGLAGPVGYNEQFF.